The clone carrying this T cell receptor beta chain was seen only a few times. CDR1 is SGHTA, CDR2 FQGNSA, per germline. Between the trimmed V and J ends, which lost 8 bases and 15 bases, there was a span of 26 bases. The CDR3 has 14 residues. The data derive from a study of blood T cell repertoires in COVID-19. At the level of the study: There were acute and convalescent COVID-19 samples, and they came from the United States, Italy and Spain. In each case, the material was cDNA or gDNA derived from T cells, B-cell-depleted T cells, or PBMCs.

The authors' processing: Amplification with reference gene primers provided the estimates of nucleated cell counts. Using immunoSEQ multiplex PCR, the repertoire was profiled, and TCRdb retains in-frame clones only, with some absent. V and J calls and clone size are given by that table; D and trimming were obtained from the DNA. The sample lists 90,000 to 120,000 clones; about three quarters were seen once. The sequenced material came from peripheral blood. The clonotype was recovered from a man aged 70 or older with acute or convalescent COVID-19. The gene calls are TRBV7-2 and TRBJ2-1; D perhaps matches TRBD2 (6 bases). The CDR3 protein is CASLPSAVGQNLFF. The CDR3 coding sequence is TGTGCCAGCTTGCCTAGCGCCGTCGGGCAGAATCTGTTCTTC. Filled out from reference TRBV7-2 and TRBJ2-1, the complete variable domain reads GAGVSQSPSNKVTEKGKDVELRCDPISGHTALYWYRQSLGQGLEFLIYFQGNSAPDKSGLPSDRFSAERTGGSVSTLTIQRTQQEDSAVYLCASLPSAVGQNLFFGPGTRLTVL.